This record covers a single T cell receptor (beta chain). The antigen is not known. Clones were read by immunoSEQ multiplex PCR, and TCRdb kept only the in-frame ones, dropping some. The profile shows some 85,000 clones, about 90% of them singletons. This sample is drawn from a study of graft-versus-host responses after intestinal transplantation. Study-level findings and limits: Marrow from the recipient contained GvH clones, some of which had appeared first in ileum or blood.

The sequencing here drew on unstimulated CD8+ T cells sorted from spleen or lymph node cells, taken before transplant. The clonotype was recovered from a human donor who was the organ donor for an intestinal transplant.

Written as DNA, the CDR3 is TGTGCCAGCAGCTTATACGGCGGGGGGGCCCGAACCGGGGAGCTGTTTTTT. Its translation is CASSLYGGGARTGELFF. The chain uses TRBV13 and TRBJ2-2; 9 nucleotides agree with TRBD2. V trimming: 2 bases; J trimming: 5 bases; junction bases outside the gene matches: 9. CDR1 is PRHDT, CDR2 FYEKMQ, per germline (reference sequence). The CDR3 length is 17 residues.